One sample yielded the 21 T cell receptor beta chains listed below, sequenced in a study of cytomegalovirus exposure and HLA in healthy donors. Primers: 60 Vbeta forward and 13 Jbeta reverse. Assay: immunoSEQ multiplex PCR; the TCRdb copy retains only in-frame clones and omits some. This table holds more than 150,000 clones, 80% to 85% found once. The sample was PBMCs. Receptors originate from a boy younger than 10 in good health and CMV-seronegative.

The table lists this clone with a count of one. The gene calls are TRBV9 and TRBJ2-7; 8 nucleotides line up with TRBD2. The germline CDR1 and CDR2 sequences are SGDLS and YYNGEE. The V gene end was trimmed by 0 bases and the J gene end by 2 bases; junction bases not matched to a gene: 13. The CDR3 has 18 residues. The CDR3 region has the DNA TGTGCCAGCAGCGTAGGGGAAAGTAGCGGGACTACTCCCTACGAGCAGTACTTC. This encodes CASSVGESSGTTPYEQYF. Full variable domain (outside the CDR3, taken from reference TRBV9 and TRBJ2-7): DSGVTQTPKHLITATGQRVTLRCSPRSGDLSVYWYQQSLDQGLQFLIQYYNGEERAKGNILERFSAQQFPDLHSELNLSSLELGDSALYFCASSVGESSGTTPYEQYFGPGTRLTVT.

The rearrangement joins TRBV18 to TRBJ1-4, with 8 bases identical to TRBD1. The J segment lost 8 bases and the V segment lost 3 bases, leaving 8 bases of the junction unmatched. This CDR3 comprises 15 residues. Germline V lookup: CDR1 KGHSH, CDR2 LQKENI. The CDR3 DNA is TGTGCCAGCTCACCGGTCCAGGGGGCATTCGAAAAACTGTTTTTT. It translates to CASSPVQGAFEKLFF. The full variable domain, rest sourced from reference TRBV18 and TRBJ1-4, is NAGVMQNPRHLVRRRGQEARLRCSPMKGHSHVYWYRQLPEEGLKFMVYLQKENIIDESGMPKERFSAEFPKEGPSILRIQQVVRGDSAAYFCASSPVQGAFEKLFFGSGTQLSVL.

This clone came up once. The V and J genes are TRBV6-6 and TRBJ2-1, with 16 bases matching TRBD2. Germline V gene lookup returns CDR1 MNHNY and CDR2 SVGAGI (reference sequence). The CDR3 covers 15 residues. J gave up 9 bases and V 6 bases, and 5 bases lay outside the gene matches. CDR3 protein: CASRPGLAGGGEQFF. As DNA, the CDR3 is TGTGCCAGCAGGCCGGGACTAGCGGGAGGGGGTGAGCAGTTCTTC.

V and J are TRBV25-1 and TRBJ2-1; 9 bases align to TRBD1. The trim removed 5 bases at V and 2 bases at J, leaving 7 bases unmatched. This CDR3 contains 16 residues. The germline gives CDR1 MGHDK, CDR2 SYGVNS. This CDR3 is CASSLLWTGAYNEQFF. The DNA for the CDR3 is TGTGCCAGCAGTCTCCTATGGACAGGGGCCTACAATGAGCAGTTCTTC.

V usage is TRBV19 and J usage is TRBJ2-7, with TRBD2 matching 16 bases. The V gene's germline CDR1 is LNHDA and CDR2 SQIVND (reference sequence). This CDR3 is 17 amino acids long. The J segment lost 1 base and the V segment lost 4 bases, leaving 4 bases of the junction unmatched. CDR3 in amino acids: CASSRGTSGRVSYEQYF. CDR3 DNA sequence: TGTGCCAGTAGTAGAGGGACTAGCGGGAGGGTGTCCTACGAGCAGTACTTC.

This chain uses TRBV14 with TRBJ2-7, with D uncertain. Trimming took off 1 base at V and 2 bases at J, with 12 bases between the two ends. CDR3 length: 15 amino acids. CDR1 is SGHDN, CDR2 FVKESK, per germline. CDR3 DNA sequence: TGTGCCAGCAGCCAAGTCGCGGTAGGTCCCTACGAGCAGTACTTC. Protein sequence: CASSQVAVGPYEQYF.

This chain joins TRBV6-5 and TRBJ1-1; D is unclear. Trimming cost V 2 bases and J 11 bases, with 9 bases left between them. This CDR3 region has 11 residues. Looked up from germline, CDR1 is MNHEY and CDR2 is SVGAGI. The chain's CDR3 is CASSYGPRAFF. In nucleotides, the CDR3 is TGTGCCAGCAGTTACGGTCCCCGGGCTTTCTTT.

This clone occurred once. The chain employs TRBV5-1 and TRBJ2-5; 15 nucleotides match TRBD2. Germline CDR1 and CDR2: SGHRS and YFSETQ. The CDR3 has 15 amino acids. Trimming removed 3 bases from V and 5 bases from J; junction bases left unmatched: 2. The CDR3, as DNA: TGCGCCAGCAGCTGGGGGACTAGCGGGAGGGAGACCCAGTACTTC. It is translated as CASSWGTSGRETQYF.

This clone was observed a handful of times. The CDR3 here is CASSPQGTEAFF. The CDR3 coding sequence is TGCGCCAGCAGCCCTCAGGGTACTGAAGCTTTCTTT. This sequence joins TRBV5-1 and TRBJ1-1; D perhaps matches TRBD1 (5 bases). The germline V gene has CDR1 SGHRS and CDR2 YFSETQ. Trimming stripped 4 bases from V and 5 bases from J, with 9 bases between. The CDR3 length is 12 residues.

This clone was detected only a few times. This chain links TRBV6-1 with TRBJ1-1, with D possibly TRBD1 on 6 matching bases. The CDR3 length is 17 residues. The germline V and J ends were trimmed by 2 bases and 2 bases, with 18 bases remaining between them. The germline CDR1 and CDR2 sequences are MNHNS and SASEGT. CDR3 in DNA: TGTGCCAGCAGTGAAATTGCGGGGGCGGTGGACAACACTGAAGCTTTCTTT. Residues: CASSEIAGAVDNTEAFF.

The chain joins TRBV12-5 to TRBJ1-1; TRBD1 is a possible D gene (6 bases). The CDR3 has 17 amino acids. Trimming pared 0 bases from V and 3 bases from J, leaving 17 bases between. CDR1 and CDR2 (germline): LGHNT, FRNRAP. The CDR3 protein is CASGLVPLTGYYTEAFF. DNA of the CDR3: TGTGCTAGTGGTTTGGTACCCCTAACAGGGTATTACACTGAAGCTTTCTTT.

The rearrangement joins TRBV9 to TRBJ2-1; D is possibly TRBD2 (6 bases). Trimming cost V 0 bases and J 2 bases, with 9 bases left between them. CDR1 SGDLS and CDR2 YYNGEE come from the germline V gene. The CDR3 spans 15 residues. This CDR3 is CASSVGGGAYNEQFF. CDR3 nucleotides: TGTGCCAGCAGCGTAGGCGGAGGGGCCTACAATGAGCAGTTCTTC. Filled out from reference TRBV9 and TRBJ2-1, the complete variable domain reads DSGVTQTPKHLITATGQRVTLRCSPRSGDLSVYWYQQSLDQGLQFLIQYYNGEERAKGNILERFSAQQFPDLHSELNLSSLELGDSALYFCASSVGGGAYNEQFFGPGTRLTVL.

In its sample, this clone was seen once. The genes are TRBV5-1 and TRBJ2-7; 7 positions agree with TRBD2. This CDR3 spans 16 amino acids. Trimming cost V 5 bases and J 1 base; bases outside gene matches: 12. Germline lookup yields CDR1 SGHRS and CDR2 YFSETQ. The CDR3 nucleotides are TGCGCCAGCAGATTCGGCGGGAGTACCCTGTCCTACGAGCAGTACTTC. This codes for CASRFGGSTLSYEQYF.

The gene calls are TRBV19 and TRBJ2-7; maybe TRBD1 (6 bases). This CDR3 has 14 amino acids. The germline gives CDR1 LNHDA, CDR2 SQIVND (reference sequence). The V gene lost 4 bases and the J gene lost 0 bases, with 10 bases spanning the gap. CDR3 protein: CASSTDRRSYEQYF. The CDR3 DNA is TGTGCCAGTAGTACCGACAGGCGCTCCTACGAGCAGTACTTC.

The chain couples TRBV7-2 to TRBJ2-3; the match to TRBD2 covers 8 bases. Germline V gives CDR1 SGHTA, CDR2 FQGNSA. The CDR3 totals 17 residues. V lost 5 bases to trimming and J lost 3 bases; unmatched junction nucleotides: 13. The CDR3 nucleotides read TGTGCCAGCAGCACTAGGCGGGTCGTAGCGGGAACAGATACGCAGTATTTT. Protein sequence: CASSTRRVVAGTDTQYF.

This chain joins TRBV7-3 and TRBJ2-3; D unclear. This CDR3 region has 16 residues. CDR1 and CDR2 from the germline V gene are SGHTA and FQGTGA. Trimming left V 5 bases short and J 1 base short, with 16 bases between. In DNA form, the CDR3 reads TGTGCCAGCAGCCCCTCGGGTCCAAAGGGCACAGATACGCAGTATTTT. Protein product: CASSPSGPKGTDTQYF.

This clone was detected once. V usage is TRBV4-1 and J usage is TRBJ1-5; D is unclear. This CDR3 contains 15 residues. From germline, CDR1 is MGHRA and CDR2 YSYEKL. Trimming cost V 0 bases and J 7 bases, with 13 bases left between them. The DNA for the CDR3 is TGCGCCAGCAGCCAAGATCGCGGGGAGGGCCAGCCCCAGCATTTT. Protein product: CASSQDRGEGQPQHF.

This rearrangement joins TRBV7-9 to TRBJ2-2, with TRBD1 identical over 10 bases. The CDR3 runs to 16 residues. Germline loops: CDR1 SEHNR, CDR2 FQNEAQ (reference sequence). Trimming cost V 3 bases and J 5 bases; bases outside gene matches: 6. The CDR3 sequence: CASSFGGQGGTGELFF. The CDR3, as DNA: TGTGCCAGCAGCTTTGGTGGACAGGGGGGAACCGGGGAGCTGTTTTTT.

This clone has just one count. CDR3 bases: TGTGCCAGCTTACGAGGAATAGGTTCTACAGATACGCAGTATTTT. Translated, it gives CASLRGIGSTDTQYF. This rearrangement joins TRBV27 to TRBJ2-3, with no clear D. V was clipped by 8 bases and J by 3 bases, with 18 bases between them. The germline V gene has CDR1 MNHEY and CDR2 SMNVEV (reference sequence). This CDR3 has 15 amino acids.

V and J are TRBV28 and TRBJ2-1, with 9 bases lining up with TRBD2. Trimming took 2 bases from V and 8 from J; bases not matched to a gene: 4. The CDR3 is made up of 14 amino acids. Germline V gene data show CDR1 as MDHEN and CDR2 as SYDVKM. The CDR3 DNA reads TGTGCCAGCAGTTTAGCGGGAGGGTTGTATGAGCAGTTCTTC. Encoded protein: CASSLAGGLYEQFF. The variable domain in full, completed from reference TRBV28 and TRBJ2-1, reads DVKVTQSSRYLVKRTGEKVFLECVQDMDHENMFWYRQDPGLGLRLIYFSYDVKMKEKGDIPEGYSVSREKKERFSLILESASTNQTSMYLCASSLAGGLYEQFFGPGTRLTVL.

On this clone: Other DNA sequences of this sample code for an identical CDR3. CDR3 bases: TGTGCCTGGAGTTCGGGTATGAACACTGAAGCTTTCTTT. The encoded protein is CAWSSGMNTEAFF. The chain has TRBV30 and TRBJ1-1; no definite D call. V lost 2 bases, J lost 0 bases, and 7 bases lay in between. The CDR3 is made up of 13 amino acids. Looked up from germline, CDR1 is GTSNPN and CDR2 is SVGIG (reference sequence).